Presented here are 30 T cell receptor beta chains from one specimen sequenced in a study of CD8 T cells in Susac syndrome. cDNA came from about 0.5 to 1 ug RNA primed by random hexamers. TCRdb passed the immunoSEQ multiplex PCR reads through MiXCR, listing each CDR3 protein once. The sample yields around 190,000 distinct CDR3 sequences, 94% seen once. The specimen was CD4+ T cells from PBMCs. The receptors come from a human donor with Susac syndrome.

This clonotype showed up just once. The CDR3 loop reads CSASGGPENTGELFF. CDR3 nucleotide sequence: TGCAGCGCCTCGGGGGGGCCTGAGAACACCGGGGAGCTGTTTTTT. The chain links TRBV29-1 to TRBJ2-2, with 8 bases identical to TRBD2. Per the germline V gene, CDR1 is SQVTM and CDR2 is ANQGSEA. The CDR3 is 15 residues long. The ends lost 7 bases at V and 1 base at J; junction bases unmatched: 8.

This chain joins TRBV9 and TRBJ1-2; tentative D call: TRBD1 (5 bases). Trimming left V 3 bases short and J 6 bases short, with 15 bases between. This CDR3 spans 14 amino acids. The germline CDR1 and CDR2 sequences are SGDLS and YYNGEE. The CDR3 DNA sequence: TGTGCCAGCAGCGAGACCGGGACGACCCATGGCTACACCTTC. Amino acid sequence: CASSETGTTHGYTF.

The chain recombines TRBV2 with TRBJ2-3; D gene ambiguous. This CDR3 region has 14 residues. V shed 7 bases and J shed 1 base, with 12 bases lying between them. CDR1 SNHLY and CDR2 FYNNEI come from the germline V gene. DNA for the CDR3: TGTGCCAGCACCTTAGACACTCGCACAGATACGCAGTATTTT. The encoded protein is CASTLDTRTDTQYF.

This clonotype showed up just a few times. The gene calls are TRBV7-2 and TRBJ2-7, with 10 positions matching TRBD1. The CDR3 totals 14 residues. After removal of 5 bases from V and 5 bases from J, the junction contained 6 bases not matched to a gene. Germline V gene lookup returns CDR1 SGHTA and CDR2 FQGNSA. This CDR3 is CASSRGQGIHEQYF. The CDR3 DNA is TGTGCCAGCAGCCGGGGACAGGGGATCCACGAGCAGTACTTC.

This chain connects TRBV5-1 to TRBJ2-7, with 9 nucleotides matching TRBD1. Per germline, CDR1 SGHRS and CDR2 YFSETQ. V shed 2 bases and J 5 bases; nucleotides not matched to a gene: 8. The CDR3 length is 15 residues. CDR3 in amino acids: CASSFVGQGGDEQYF. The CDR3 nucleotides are TGCGCCAGCAGCTTCGTGGGACAGGGTGGAGACGAGCAGTACTTC.

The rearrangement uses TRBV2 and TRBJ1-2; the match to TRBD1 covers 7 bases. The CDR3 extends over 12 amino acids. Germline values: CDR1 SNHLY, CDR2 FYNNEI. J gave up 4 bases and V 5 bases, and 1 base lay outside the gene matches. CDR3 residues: CASSNRGYGYTF. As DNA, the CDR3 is TGTGCCAGCAGTAACAGGGGCTATGGCTACACCTTC.

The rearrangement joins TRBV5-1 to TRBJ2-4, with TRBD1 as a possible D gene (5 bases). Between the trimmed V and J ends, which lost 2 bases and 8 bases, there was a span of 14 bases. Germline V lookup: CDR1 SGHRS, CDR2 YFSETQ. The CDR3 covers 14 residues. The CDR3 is CASSFRVGADIQYF. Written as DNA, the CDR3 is TGCGCCAGCAGCTTCAGGGTAGGGGCTGACATTCAGTACTTC.

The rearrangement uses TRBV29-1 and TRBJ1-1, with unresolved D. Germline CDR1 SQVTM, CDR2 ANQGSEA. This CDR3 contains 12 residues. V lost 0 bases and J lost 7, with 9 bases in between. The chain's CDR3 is CSVEEHGFEAFF. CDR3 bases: TGCAGCGTTGAAGAGCACGGGTTTGAAGCTTTCTTT.

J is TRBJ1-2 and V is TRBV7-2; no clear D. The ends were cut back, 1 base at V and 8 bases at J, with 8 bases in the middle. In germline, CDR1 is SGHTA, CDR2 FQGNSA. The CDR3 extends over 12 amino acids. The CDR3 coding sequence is TGTGCCAGCAGCTTAGAACCCTGGGGCTACACCTTC. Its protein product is CASSLEPWGYTF. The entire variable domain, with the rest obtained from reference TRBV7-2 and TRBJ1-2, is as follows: GAGVSQSPSNKVTEKGKDVELRCDPISGHTALYWYRQSLGQGLEFLIYFQGNSAPDKSGLPSDRFSAERTGGSVSTLTIQRTQQEDSAVYLCASSLEPWGYTFGSGTRLTVV.

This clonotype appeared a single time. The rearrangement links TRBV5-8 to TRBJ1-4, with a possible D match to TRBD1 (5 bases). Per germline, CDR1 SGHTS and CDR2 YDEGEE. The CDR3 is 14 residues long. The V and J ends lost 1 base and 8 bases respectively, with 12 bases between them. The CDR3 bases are TGTGCCAGCAGCTTGCGGGGGGACCGGGAAAAACTGTTTTTT. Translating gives CASSLRGDREKLFF.

The CDR3 spells CASSSSRMTAQYF. CDR3 DNA sequence: TGTGCCAGCAGCTCGAGCAGGATGACAGCACAGTACTTC. The chain uses TRBV9 and TRBJ2-7, with TRBD1 as a possible D gene (5 bases). Germline values: CDR1 SGDLS, CDR2 YYNGEE. Trimming took 4 bases from V and 10 from J, leaving 18 bases between them. The CDR3 consists of 13 residues.

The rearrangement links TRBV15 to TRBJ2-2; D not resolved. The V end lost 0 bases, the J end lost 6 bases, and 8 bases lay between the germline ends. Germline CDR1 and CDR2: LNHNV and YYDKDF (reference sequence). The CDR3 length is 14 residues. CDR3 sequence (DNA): TGTGCCACCAGCAGAGATCAGAGGTCCGGGGAGCTGTTTTTT. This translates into CATSRDQRSGELFF. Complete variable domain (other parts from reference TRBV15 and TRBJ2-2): DAMVIQNPRYQVTQFGKPVTLSCSQTLNHNVMYWYQQKSSQAPKLLFHYYDKDFNNEADTPDNFQSRRPNTSFCFLDIRSPGLGDTAMYLCATSRDQRSGELFFGEGSRLTVL.

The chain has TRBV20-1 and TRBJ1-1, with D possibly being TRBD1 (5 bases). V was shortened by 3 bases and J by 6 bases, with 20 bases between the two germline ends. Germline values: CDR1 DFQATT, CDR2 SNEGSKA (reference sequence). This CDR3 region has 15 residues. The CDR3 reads CSASPDRAGDAEAFF. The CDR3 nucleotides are TGCAGTGCTAGTCCCGACCGGGCGGGGGACGCTGAAGCTTTCTTT.

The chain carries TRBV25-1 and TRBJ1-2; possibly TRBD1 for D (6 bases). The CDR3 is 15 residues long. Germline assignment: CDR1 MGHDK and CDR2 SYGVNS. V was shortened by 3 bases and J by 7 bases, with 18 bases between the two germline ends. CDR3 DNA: TGTGCCAGCAGTGAGAGCGAGGGGGGGCGAAGTGGCTACACCTTC. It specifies CASSESEGGRSGYTF.

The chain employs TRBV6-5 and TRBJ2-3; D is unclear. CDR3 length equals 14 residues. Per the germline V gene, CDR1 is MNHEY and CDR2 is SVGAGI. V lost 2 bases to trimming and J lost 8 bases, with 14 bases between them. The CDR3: CASSYGTPSVTQYF. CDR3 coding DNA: TGTGCCAGCAGTTACGGTACTCCTTCAGTTACGCAGTATTTT.

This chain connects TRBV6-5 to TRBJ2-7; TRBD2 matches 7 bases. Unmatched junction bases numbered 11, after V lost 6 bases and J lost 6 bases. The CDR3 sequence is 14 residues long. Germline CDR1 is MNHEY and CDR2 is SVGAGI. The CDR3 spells CASRYLGGDLEQYF. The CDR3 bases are TGTGCCAGCAGGTATCTGGGGGGGGACCTCGAGCAGTACTTC.

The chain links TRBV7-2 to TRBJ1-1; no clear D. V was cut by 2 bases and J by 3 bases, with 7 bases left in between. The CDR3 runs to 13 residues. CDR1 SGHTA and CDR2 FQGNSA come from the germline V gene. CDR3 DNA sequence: TGTGCCAGCAGCTTATATGGGGACACTGAAGCTTTCTTT. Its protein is CASSLYGDTEAFF.

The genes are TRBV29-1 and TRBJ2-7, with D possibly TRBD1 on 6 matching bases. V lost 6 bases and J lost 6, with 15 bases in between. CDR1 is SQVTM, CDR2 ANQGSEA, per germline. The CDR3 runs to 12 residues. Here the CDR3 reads CSVAGEGREQYF. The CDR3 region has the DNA TGCAGCGTCGCAGGGGAAGGACGCGAGCAGTACTTC.

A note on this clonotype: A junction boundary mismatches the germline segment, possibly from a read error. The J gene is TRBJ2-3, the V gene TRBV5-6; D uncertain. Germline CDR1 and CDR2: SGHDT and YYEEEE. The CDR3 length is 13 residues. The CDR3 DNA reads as TGTGCCAGCAGCCCCCGGCGCTCCGATACACAGTATTTT. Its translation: CASSPRRSDTQYF.

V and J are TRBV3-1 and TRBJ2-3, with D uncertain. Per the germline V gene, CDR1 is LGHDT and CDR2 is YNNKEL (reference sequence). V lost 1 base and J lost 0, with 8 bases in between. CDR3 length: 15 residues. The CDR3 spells CASSQVEASTDTQYF. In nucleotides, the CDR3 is TGTGCCAGCAGCCAAGTAGAGGCCAGCACAGATACGCAGTATTTT.

The CDR3 region is CASSLDRPSTEAFF. The CDR3 DNA sequence: TGCGCCAGCAGCTTGGATCGGCCCAGCACTGAAGCTTTCTTT. The rearrangement joins TRBV5-1 to TRBJ1-1, with D unresolved. The germline CDR1 and CDR2 sequences are SGHRS and YFSETQ. The CDR3 consists of 14 residues. V was trimmed by 0 bases and J by 4 bases, leaving 10 bases between them.

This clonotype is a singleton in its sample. CDR3 loop: CASSLERVTDTQYF. The CDR3 DNA reads TGCGCCAGCAGCTTGGAGCGGGTCACAGATACGCAGTATTTT. This sequence joins TRBV5-1 and TRBJ2-3; D might be TRBD2 (6 bases). Trimming removed 0 bases from V and 2 bases from J, with 7 bases in between. Germline-derived CDR1 and CDR2 are SGHRS and YFSETQ. This CDR3 is built from 14 residues. Together with reference TRBV5-1 and TRBJ2-3, the CDR3 gives the full variable domain: KAGVTQTPRYLIKTRGQQVTLSCSPISGHRSVSWYQQTPGQGLQFLFEYFSETQRNKGNFPGRFSGRQFSNSRSEMNVSTLELGDSALYLCASSLERVTDTQYFGPGTRLTVL.

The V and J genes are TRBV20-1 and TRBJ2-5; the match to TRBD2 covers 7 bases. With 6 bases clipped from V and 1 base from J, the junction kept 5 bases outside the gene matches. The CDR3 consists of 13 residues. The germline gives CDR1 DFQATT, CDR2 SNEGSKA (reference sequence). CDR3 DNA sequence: TGCAGTGCCCAGGGCGGGGGCCAAGAGACCCAGTACTTC. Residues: CSAQGGGQETQYF.

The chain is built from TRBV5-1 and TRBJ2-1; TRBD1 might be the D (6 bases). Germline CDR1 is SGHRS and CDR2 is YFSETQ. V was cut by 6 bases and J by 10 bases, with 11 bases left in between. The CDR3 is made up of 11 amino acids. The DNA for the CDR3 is TGCGCCAGCACCCAACAGGGAGAGCAGTTCTTC. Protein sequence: CASTQQGEQFF. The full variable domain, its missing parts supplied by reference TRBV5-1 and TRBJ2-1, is KAGVTQTPRYLIKTRGQQVTLSCSPISGHRSVSWYQQTPGQGLQFLFEYFSETQRNKGNFPGRFSGRQFSNSRSEMNVSTLELGDSALYLCASTQQGEQFFGPGTRLTVL.

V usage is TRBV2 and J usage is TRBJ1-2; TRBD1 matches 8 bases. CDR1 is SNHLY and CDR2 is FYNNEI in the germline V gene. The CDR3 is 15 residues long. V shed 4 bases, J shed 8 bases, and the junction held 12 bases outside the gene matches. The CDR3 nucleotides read TGTGCCAGCAGTGCCACAGGGGGGACCTTAAGGGGCTACACCTTC. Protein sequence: CASSATGGTLRGYTF.

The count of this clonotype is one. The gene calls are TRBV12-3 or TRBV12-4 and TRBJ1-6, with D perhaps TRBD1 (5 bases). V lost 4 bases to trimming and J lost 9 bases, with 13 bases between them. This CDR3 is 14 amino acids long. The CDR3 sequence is CASSSHTGGSPLHF. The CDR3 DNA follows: TGTGCCAGCAGTTCCCACACGGGGGGTTCACCCCTCCACTTT.

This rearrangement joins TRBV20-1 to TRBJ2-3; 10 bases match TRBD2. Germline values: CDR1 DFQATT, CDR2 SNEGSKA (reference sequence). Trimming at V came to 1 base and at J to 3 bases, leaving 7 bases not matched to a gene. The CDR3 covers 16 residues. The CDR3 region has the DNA TGCAGTGCTAGAGCCCTTAGCGGGGGGATGACAGATACGCAGTATTTT. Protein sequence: CSARALSGGMTDTQYF.

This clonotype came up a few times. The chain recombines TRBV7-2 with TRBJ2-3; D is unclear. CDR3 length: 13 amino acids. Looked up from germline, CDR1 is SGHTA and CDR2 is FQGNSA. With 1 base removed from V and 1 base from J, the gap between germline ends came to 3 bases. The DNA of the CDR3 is TGTGCCAGCAGCTTAGTTGGCACAGATACGCAGTATTTT. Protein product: CASSLVGTDTQYF. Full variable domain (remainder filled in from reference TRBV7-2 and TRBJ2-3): GAGVSQSPSNKVTEKGKDVELRCDPISGHTALYWYRQSLGQGLEFLIYFQGNSAPDKSGLPSDRFSAERTGGSVSTLTIQRTQQEDSAVYLCASSLVGTDTQYFGPGTRLTVL.

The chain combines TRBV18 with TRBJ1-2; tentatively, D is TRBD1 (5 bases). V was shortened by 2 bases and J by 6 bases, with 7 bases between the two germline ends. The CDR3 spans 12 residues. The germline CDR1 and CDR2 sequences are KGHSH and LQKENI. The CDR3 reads CASSPSGDGYTF. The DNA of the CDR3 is TGTGCCAGCTCACCATCGGGGGATGGCTACACCTTC.

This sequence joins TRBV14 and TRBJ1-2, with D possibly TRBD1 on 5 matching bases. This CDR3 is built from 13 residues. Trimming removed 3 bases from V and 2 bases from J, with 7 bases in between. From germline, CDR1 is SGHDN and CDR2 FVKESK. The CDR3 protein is CASSHTGNYGYTF. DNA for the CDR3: TGTGCCAGCAGCCATACAGGAAACTATGGCTACACCTTC.